Only a few counts were recorded for the clone carrying this T cell receptor (beta chain). Its antigen is currently unknown. Germline lookup yields CDR1 DFQATT and CDR2 SNEGSKA (reference sequence). Trimming removed 5 bases from V and 5 bases from J; junction bases left unmatched: 5. The CDR3 length is 13 residues. This specimen comes from a study of human T cells and chemical hapten exposure. Points from the study as a whole: More PT1 expanded TCRs went with higher patch test scores. Donors were affected by alopecia, so their immune reaction might vary from that of healthy individuals.

Study processing details: The number of TCRs in each sample had a median of approximately 93,000 and spanned about 20,000 to 700,000. MiXCR, applied by TCRdb to the RACE reads, yields one record per CDR3 protein. These V and J calls are TCRdb output, not the study's own analysis. The table lists about 180,000 distinct CDR3 sequences, almost 30% of them singletons. Time point meaning: pre-sensitization, week 0. The treatment was: therapeutic diphenylcyclopropenone sensitization with weekly scalp DPC. People who gave samples had alopecia, were 18 to 70 years old, and were suitable for DPC. Here the sequenced sample was whole blood, taken in connection with sensitization to the hapten diphenylcyclopropenone (DPC). The J gene is TRBJ2-3, the V gene TRBV20-1; TRBD1 aligns across 9 bases. The receptor's source is a woman under 40 with alopecia areata. Some clones in this sample may be carry-over from other donors' samples. In nucleotides, the CDR3 is TGCAGTGCTGCGGGACAGGGAGGAGATACGCAGTATTTT. It translates to CSAAGQGGDTQYF.